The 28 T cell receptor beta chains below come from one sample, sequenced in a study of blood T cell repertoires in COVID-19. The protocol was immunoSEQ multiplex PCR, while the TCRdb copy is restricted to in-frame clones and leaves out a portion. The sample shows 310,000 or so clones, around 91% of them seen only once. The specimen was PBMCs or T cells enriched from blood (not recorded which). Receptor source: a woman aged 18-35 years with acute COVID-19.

The CDR3 nucleotides read TGTGCCAGCAGTTTACGAACAACCTACGAGCAGTACTTC. Translated, it gives CASSLRTTYEQYF. The rearrangement uses TRBV6-2 or TRBV6-3 and TRBJ2-7, with D hard to call. This CDR3 is built from 13 residues. Germline V gives CDR1 MNHEY, CDR2 SVGEGT. V was trimmed by 4 bases and J by 2 bases, leaving 9 bases between them.

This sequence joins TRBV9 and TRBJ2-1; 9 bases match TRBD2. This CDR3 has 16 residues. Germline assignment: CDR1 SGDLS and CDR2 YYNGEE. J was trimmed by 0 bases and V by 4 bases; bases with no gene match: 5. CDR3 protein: CASSPHSGSSYNEQFF. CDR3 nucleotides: TGTGCCAGCAGCCCCCATAGCGGGAGCTCCTACAATGAGCAGTTCTTC.

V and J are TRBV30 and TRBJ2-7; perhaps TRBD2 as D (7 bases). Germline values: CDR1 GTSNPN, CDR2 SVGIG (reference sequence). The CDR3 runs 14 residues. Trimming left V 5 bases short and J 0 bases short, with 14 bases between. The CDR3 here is CAWGGGGSSYEQYF. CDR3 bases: TGTGCCTGGGGGGGCGGGGGTAGCTCCTACGAGCAGTACTTC.

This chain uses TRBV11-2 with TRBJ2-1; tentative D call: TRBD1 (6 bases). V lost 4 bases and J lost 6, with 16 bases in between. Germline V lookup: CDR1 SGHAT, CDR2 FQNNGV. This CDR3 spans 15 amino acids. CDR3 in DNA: TGTGCCAGCAGCTCTATGACCTCGACAGGCAATGAGCAGTTCTTC. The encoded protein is CASSSMTSTGNEQFF.

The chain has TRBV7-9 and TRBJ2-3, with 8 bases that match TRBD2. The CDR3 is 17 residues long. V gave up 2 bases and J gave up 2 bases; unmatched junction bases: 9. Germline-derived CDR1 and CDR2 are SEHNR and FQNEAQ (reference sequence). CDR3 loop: CASSLTASGRLTDTQYF. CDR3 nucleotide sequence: TGTGCCAGCAGCTTAACCGCTAGCGGGCGCCTCACAGATACGCAGTATTTT.

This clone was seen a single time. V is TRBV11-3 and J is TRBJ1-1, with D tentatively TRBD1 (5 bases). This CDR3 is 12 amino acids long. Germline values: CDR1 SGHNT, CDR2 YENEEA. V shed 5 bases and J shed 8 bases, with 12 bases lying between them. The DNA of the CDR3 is TGTGCCAGCAGCCCAGGGTATGGGGAAGCTTTCTTT. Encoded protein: CASSPGYGEAFF.

The CDR3 region has the DNA TGTGCCAGCTCACCAGGGGACTTGAGCAATCAGCCCCAGCATTTT. Translated: CASSPGDLSNQPQHF. The V call is TRBV18, the J call TRBJ1-5; perhaps TRBD1 as D (5 bases). Trimming took off 2 bases at V and 1 base at J, with 9 bases between the two ends. This CDR3 is built from 15 residues. Germline V lookup: CDR1 KGHSH, CDR2 LQKENI.

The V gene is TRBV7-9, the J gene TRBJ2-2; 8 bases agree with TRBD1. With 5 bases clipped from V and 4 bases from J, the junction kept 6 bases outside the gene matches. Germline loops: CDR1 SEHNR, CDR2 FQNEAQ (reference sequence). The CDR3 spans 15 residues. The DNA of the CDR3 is TGTGCCAGCAGCATAAACACAGGGGGCACCGGGGAGCTGTTTTTT. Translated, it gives CASSINTGGTGELFF.

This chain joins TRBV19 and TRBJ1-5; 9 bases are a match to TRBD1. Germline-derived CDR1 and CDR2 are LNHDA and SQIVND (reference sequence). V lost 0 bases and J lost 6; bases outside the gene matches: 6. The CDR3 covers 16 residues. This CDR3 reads CASSIDGTGSVQPQHF. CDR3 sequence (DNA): TGTGCCAGTAGTATAGACGGGACAGGGAGTGTTCAGCCCCAGCATTTT.

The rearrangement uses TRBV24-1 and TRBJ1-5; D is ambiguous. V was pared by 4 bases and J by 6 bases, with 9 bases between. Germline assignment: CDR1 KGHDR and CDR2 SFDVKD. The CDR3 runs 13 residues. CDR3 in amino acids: CATSEGAGQPQHF. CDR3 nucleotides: TGTGCCACCAGTGAGGGTGCGGGTCAGCCCCAGCATTTT.

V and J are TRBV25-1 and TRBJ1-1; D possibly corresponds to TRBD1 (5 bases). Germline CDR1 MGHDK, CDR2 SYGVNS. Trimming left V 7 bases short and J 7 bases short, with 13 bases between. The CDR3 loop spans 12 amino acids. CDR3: CASKGNRVEAFF. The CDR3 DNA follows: TGTGCCAGCAAGGGGAATAGGGTTGAAGCTTTCTTT.

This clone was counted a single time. For the CDR3, the DNA is TGTGCCTGGAGTGTACAGGGACAAGGGAGTTCACCCCTCCACTTT. This gives the protein CAWSVQGQGSSPLHF. The V and J genes are TRBV30 and TRBJ1-6, with D perhaps TRBD1 (6 bases). CDR3 length equals 15 residues. V lost 0 bases and J lost 9, with 15 bases in between. Germline assignment: CDR1 GTSNPN and CDR2 SVGIG (reference sequence).

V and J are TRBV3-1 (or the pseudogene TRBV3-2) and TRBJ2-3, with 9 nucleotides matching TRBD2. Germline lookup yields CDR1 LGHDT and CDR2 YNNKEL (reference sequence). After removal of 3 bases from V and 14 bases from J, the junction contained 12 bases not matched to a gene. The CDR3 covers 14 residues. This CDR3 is CASSHAPGTSLPYF. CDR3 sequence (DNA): TGTGCCAGCAGCCACGCACCCGGGACTAGCTTGCCGTATTTT.

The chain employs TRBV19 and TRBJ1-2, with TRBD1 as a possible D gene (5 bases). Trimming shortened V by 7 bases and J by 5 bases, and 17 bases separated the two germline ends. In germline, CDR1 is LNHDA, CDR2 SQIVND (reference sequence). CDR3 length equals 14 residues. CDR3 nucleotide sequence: TGTGCCAGTACCCCTCTCCGACAGAATTATGGCTACACCTTC. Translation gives CASTPLRQNYGYTF.

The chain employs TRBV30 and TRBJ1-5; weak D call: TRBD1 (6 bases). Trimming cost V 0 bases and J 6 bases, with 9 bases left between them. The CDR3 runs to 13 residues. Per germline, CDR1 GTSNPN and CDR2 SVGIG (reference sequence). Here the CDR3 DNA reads TGTGCCTGGAGTGTGGGGGACACTCAGCCCCAGCATTTT. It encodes CAWSVGDTQPQHF.

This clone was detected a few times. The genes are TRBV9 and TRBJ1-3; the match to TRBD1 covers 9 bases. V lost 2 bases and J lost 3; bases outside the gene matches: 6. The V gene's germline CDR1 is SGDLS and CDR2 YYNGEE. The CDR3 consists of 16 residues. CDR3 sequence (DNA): TGTGCCAGCAGCGTCTCTACAGGGGGCCTTGGAAACACCATATATTTT. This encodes CASSVSTGGLGNTIYF.

The CDR3 region is CAWTGTGLYEKLFF. The CDR3 coding sequence is TGTGCCTGGACCGGGACAGGGTTGTATGAAAAACTGTTTTTT. The rearrangement joins TRBV30 to TRBJ1-4; 9 nucleotides agree with TRBD1. J was trimmed by 6 bases and V by 4 bases; bases with no gene match: 6. Looked up from germline, CDR1 is GTSNPN and CDR2 is SVGIG (reference sequence). The CDR3 is 14 amino acids. The full variable domain, with the rest looked up from reference TRBV30 and TRBJ1-4, is SQTIHQWPATLVQPVGSPLSLECTVEGTSNPNLYWYRQAAGRGLQLLFYSVGIGQISSEVPQNLSASRPQDRQFILSSKKLLLSDSGFYLCAWTGTGLYEKLFFGSGTQLSVL.

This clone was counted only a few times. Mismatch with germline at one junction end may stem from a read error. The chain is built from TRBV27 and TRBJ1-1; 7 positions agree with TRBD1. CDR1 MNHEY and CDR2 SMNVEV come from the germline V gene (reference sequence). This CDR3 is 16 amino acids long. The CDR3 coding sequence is TGTGCCAGCACTTTATTACAGGGGCCTTTGGTCCCTGAAGCTTTCTTT. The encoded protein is CASTLLQGPLVPEAFF.

CDR3 loop: CASSEQGILYEQYF. The CDR3 bases are TGTGCCAGCAGTGAGCAGGGGATTTTGTACGAGCAGTACTTC. The chain employs TRBV2 and TRBJ2-7; TRBD1 is a possible D gene (6 bases). Trimming removed 3 bases at V and 4 bases at J, with 13 bases between. Germline V gene data show CDR1 as SNHLY and CDR2 as FYNNEI. The CDR3 is 14 residues long.

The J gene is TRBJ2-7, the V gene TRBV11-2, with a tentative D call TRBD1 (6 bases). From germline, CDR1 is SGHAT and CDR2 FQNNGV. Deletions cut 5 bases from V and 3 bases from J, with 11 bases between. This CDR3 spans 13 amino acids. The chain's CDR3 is CASSHGQNYEQYF. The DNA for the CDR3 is TGTGCCAGCAGCCACGGACAGAACTACGAGCAGTACTTC.

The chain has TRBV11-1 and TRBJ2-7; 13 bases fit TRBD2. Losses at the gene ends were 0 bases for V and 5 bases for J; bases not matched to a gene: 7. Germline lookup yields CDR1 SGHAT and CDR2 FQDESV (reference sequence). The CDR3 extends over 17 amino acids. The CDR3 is CASSLAWTSGRIDEQYF. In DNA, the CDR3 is TGTGCCAGCAGCTTAGCGTGGACTAGCGGGAGAATCGACGAGCAGTACTTC.

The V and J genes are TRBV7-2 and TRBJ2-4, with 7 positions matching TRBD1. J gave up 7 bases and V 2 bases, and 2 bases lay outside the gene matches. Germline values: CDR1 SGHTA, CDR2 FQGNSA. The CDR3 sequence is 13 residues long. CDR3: CASSLLQGNIQYF. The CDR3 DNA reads TGTGCCAGCAGCTTACTACAGGGGAACATTCAGTACTTC.

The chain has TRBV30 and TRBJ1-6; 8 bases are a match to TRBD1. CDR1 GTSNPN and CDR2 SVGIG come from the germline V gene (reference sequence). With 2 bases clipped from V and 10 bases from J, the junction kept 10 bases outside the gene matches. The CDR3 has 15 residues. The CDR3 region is CAWSTPGTGGSPLHF. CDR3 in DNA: TGTGCCTGGAGTACGCCGGGGACAGGAGGCTCACCCCTCCACTTT.

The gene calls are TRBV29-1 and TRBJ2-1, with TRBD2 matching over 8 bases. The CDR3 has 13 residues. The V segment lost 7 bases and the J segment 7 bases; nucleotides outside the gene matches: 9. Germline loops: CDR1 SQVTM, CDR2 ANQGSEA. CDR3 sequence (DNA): TGCAGCGGGTCCAGGAGCGGGGGTAATGAGCAGTTCTTC. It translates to CSGSRSGGNEQFF.

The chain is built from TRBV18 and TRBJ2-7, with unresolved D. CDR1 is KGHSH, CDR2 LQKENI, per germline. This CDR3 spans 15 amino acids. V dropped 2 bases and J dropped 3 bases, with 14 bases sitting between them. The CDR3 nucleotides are TGTGCCAGCTCACCAGGGCCAGCAGTAAACTACGAGCAGTACTTC. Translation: CASSPGPAVNYEQYF.

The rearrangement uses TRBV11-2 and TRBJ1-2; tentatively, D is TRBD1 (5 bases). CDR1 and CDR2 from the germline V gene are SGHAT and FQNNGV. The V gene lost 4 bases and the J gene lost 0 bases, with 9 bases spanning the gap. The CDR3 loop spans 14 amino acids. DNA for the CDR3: TGTGCCAGCAGCTCAGGGTCCCCTAACTATGGCTACACCTTC. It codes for CASSSGSPNYGYTF.

In nucleotides, the CDR3 is TGTGCCAGCAGTTCTGGACTCCGTAGTGTAGCTACGCAGTATTTT. Amino acids: CASSSGLRSVATQYF. The rearrangement joins TRBV7-2 to TRBJ2-3; D might be TRBD2 (5 bases). This CDR3 spans 15 amino acids. Germline V lookup: CDR1 SGHTA, CDR2 FQGNSA. V lost 6 bases and J 8 bases, leaving 21 bases between the germline ends.

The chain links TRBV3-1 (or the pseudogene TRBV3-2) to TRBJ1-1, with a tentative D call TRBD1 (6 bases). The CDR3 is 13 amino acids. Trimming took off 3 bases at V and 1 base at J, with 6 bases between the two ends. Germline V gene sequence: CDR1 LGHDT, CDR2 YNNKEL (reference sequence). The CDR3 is CASSHRGNTEAFF. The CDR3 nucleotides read TGTGCCAGCAGCCACAGGGGGAACACTGAAGCTTTCTTT.